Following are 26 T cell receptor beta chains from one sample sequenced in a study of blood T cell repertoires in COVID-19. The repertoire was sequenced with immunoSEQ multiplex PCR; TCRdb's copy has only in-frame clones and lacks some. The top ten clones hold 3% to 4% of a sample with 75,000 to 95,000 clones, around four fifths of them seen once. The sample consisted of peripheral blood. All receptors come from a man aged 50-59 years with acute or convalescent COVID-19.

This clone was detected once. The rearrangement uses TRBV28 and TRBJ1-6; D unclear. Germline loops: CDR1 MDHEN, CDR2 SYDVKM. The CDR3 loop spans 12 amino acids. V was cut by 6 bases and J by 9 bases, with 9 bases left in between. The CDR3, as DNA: TGTGCCAGCAGCTTCCCAGGTTCACCCCTCCACTTT. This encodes CASSFPGSPLHF.

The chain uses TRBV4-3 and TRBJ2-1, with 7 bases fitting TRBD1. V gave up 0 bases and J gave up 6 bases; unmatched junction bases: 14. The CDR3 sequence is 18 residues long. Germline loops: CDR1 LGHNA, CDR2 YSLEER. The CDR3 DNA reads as TGCGCCAGCAGCCAAGAAGGGGTCAACAGGGGTTGGAGCAATGAGCAGTTCTTC. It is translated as CASSQEGVNRGWSNEQFF.

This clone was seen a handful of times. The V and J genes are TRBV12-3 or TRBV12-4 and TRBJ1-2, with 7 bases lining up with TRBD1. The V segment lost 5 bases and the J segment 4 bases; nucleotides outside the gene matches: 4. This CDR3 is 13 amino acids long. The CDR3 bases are TGTGCCAGCAGTCCCCGGGACAGCTATGGCTACACCTTC. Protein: CASSPRDSYGYTF.

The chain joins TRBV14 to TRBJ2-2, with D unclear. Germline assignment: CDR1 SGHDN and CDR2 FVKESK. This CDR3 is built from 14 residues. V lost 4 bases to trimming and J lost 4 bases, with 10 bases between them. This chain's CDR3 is CASSRAAPTGELFF. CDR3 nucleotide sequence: TGTGCCAGCAGCCGCGCGGCACCCACCGGGGAGCTGTTTTTT.

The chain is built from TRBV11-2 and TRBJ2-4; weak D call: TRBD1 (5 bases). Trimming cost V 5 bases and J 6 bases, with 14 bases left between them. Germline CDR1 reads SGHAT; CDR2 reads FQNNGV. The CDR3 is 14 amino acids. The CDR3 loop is CASSTRQPINIQYF. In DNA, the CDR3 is TGTGCCAGCAGCACCAGACAGCCGATAAACATTCAGTACTTC.

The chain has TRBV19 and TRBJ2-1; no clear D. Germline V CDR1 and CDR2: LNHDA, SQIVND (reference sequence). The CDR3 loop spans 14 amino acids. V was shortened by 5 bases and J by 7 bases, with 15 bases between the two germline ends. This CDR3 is CASSVPTRWNEQFF. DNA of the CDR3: TGTGCCAGTAGTGTCCCTACCCGCTGGAATGAGCAGTTCTTC. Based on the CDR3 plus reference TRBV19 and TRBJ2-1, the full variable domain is DGGITQSPKYLFRKEGQNVTLSCEQNLNHDAMYWYRQDPGQGLRLIYYSQIVNDFQKGDIAEGYSVSREKKESFPLTVTSAQKNPTAFYLCASSVPTRWNEQFFGPGTRLTVL.

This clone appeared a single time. CDR3 sequence reads: CASSLPGTANTEAFF. CDR3 sequence (DNA): TGTGCCAGCAGCCTACCCGGGACAGCTAACACTGAAGCTTTCTTT. This sequence joins TRBV6-2 or TRBV6-3 and TRBJ1-1; 7 bases fit TRBD1. This CDR3 comprises 15 residues. Trimming removed 6 bases from V and 2 bases from J; junction bases left unmatched: 9. Per the germline V gene, CDR1 is MNHEY and CDR2 is SVGEGT.

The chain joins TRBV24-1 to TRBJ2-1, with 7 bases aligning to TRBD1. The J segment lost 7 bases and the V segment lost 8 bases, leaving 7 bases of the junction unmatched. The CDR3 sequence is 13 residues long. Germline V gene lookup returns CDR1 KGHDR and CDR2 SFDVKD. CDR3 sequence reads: CATTDRATNEQFF. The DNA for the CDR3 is TGTGCCACCACTGACAGGGCGACTAATGAGCAGTTCTTC.

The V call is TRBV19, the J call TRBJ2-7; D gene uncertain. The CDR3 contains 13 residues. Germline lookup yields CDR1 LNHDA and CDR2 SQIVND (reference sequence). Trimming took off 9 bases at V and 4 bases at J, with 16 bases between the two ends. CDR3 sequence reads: CASQSGTEYEQYF. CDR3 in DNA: TGTGCCAGCCAATCCGGAACGGAGTACGAGCAGTACTTC.

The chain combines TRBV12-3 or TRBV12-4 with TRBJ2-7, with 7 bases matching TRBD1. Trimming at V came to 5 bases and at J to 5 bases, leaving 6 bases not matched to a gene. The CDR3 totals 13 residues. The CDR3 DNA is TGTGCCAGCAGTACCCACAGGGGTAACGAGCAGTACTTC. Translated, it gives CASSTHRGNEQYF.

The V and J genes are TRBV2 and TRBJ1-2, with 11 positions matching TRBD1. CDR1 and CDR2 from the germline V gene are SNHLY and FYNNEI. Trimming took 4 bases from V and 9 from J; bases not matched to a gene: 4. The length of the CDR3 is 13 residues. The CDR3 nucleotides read TGTGCCAGCAGTGCGGGACAGGGGGGTAGCTACACCTTC. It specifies CASSAGQGGSYTF.

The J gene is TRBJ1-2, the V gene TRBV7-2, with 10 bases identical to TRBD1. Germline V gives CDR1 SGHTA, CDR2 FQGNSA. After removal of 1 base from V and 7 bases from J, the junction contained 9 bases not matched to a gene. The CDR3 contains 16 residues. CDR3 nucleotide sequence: TGTGCCAGCAGCTTAGTGACAGGGGGCGAGGCCGGTGGCTACACCTTC. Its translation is CASSLVTGGEAGGYTF.

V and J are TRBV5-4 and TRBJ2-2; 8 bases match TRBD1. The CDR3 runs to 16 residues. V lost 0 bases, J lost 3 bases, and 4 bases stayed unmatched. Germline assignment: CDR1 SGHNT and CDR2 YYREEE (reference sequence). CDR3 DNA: TGTGCCAGCAGCTTGGCCGCAGGGGGCTACACCGGGGAGCTGTTTTTT. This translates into CASSLAAGGYTGELFF. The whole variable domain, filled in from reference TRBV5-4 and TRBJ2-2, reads ETGVTQSPTHLIKTRGQQVTLRCSSQSGHNTVSWYQQALGQGPQFIFQYYREEENGRGNFPPRFSGLQFPNYSSELNVNALELDDSALYLCASSLAAGGYTGELFFGEGSRLTVL.

CDR3 region: CASSIGTGEQYF. The CDR3 region has the DNA TGTGCCAGTAGTATAGGGACGGGAGAGCAGTACTTC. This rearrangement joins TRBV19 to TRBJ2-7, with D possibly being TRBD2 (5 bases). Trimming left V 1 base short and J 7 bases short, with 8 bases between. Germline V gene data show CDR1 as LNHDA and CDR2 as SQIVND (reference sequence). The CDR3 consists of 12 residues.

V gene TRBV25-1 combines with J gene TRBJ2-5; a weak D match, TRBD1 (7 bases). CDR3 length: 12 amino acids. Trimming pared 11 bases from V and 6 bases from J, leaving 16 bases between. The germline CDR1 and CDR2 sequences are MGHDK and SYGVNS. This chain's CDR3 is CARQGRGQTQYF. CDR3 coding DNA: TGTGCCCGACAGGGCCGGGGGCAGACCCAGTACTTC.

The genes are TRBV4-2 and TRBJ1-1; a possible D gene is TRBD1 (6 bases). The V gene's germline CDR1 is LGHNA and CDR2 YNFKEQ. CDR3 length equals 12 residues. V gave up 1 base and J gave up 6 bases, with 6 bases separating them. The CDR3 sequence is CASSQGTAEAFF. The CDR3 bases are TGTGCCAGCAGCCAAGGGACAGCTGAAGCTTTCTTT.

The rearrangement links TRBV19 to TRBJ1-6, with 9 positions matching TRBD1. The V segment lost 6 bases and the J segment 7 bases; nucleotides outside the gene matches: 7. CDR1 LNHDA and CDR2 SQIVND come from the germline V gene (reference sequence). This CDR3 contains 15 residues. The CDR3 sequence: CASRRGQGGNSPLHF. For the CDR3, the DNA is TGTGCCAGTAGGAGGGGACAGGGAGGGAATTCACCCCTCCACTTT.

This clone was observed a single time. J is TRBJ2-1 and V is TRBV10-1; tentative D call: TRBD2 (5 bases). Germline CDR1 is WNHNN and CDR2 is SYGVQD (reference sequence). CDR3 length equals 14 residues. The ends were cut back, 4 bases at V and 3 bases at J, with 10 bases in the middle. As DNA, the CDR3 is TGCGCCAGCAGTGCCGGGATTCTCTACAATGAGCAGTTCTTC. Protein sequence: CASSAGILYNEQFF.

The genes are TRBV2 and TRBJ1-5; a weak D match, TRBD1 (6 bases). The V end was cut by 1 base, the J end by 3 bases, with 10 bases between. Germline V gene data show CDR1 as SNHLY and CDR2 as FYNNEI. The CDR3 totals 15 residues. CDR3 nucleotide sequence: TGTGCCAGCAGTGAAGGGGGGGGGCTCAATCAGCCCCAGCATTTT. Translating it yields CASSEGGGLNQPQHF.

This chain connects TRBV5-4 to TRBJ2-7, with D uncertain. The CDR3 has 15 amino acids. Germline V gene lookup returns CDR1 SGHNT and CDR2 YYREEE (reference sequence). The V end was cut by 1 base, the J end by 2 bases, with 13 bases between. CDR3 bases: TGTGCCAGCAGCTTGCATAGTCTCGAAACCTACGAGCAGTACTTC. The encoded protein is CASSLHSLETYEQYF.

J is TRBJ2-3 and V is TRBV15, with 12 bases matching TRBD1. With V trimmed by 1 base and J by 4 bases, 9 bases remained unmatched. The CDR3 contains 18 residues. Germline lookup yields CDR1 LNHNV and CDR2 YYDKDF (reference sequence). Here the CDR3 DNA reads TGTGCCACCAGCAGAGTAAGGATGGGGACAGGGGGCGCAGATACGCAGTATTTT. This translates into CATSRVRMGTGGADTQYF.

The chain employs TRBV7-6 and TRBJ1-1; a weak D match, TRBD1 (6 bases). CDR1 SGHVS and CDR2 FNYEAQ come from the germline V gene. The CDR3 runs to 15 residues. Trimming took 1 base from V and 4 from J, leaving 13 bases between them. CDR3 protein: CASSLEGRGSTEAFF. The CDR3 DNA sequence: TGTGCCAGCAGCTTAGAGGGCAGGGGATCCACTGAAGCTTTCTTT. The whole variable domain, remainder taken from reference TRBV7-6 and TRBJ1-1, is GAGVSQSPRYKVTKRGQDVALRCDPISGHVSLYWYRQALGQGPEFLTYFNYEAQQDKSGLPNDRFSAERPEGSISTLTIQRTEQRDSAMYRCASSLEGRGSTEAFFGQGTRLTVV.

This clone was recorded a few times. As DNA, the CDR3 is TGTGCCAGCACGGCGGGCCACTCTGGGGCCAACGTCCTGACTTTC. Translated: CASTAGHSGANVLTF. This chain joins TRBV6-5 and TRBJ2-6, with D perhaps matching TRBD2 (5 bases). Germline assignment: CDR1 MNHEY and CDR2 SVGAGI. V lost 7 bases and J lost 0, with 10 bases in between. The CDR3 is 15 amino acids.

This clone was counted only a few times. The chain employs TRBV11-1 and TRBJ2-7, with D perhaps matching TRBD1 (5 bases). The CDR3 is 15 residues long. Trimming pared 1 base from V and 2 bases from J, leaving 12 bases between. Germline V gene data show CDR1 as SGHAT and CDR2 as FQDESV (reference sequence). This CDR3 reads CASSLEQSGPYEQYF. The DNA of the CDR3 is TGTGCCAGCAGCTTAGAACAATCAGGGCCCTACGAGCAGTACTTC.

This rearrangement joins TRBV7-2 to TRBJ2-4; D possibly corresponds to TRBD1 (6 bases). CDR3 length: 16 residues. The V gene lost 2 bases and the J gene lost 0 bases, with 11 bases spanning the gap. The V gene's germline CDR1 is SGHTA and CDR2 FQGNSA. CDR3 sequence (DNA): TGTGCCAGCAGCTTAAGCAGGGGCGGAGCCAAAAACATTCAGTACTTC. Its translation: CASSLSRGGAKNIQYF.

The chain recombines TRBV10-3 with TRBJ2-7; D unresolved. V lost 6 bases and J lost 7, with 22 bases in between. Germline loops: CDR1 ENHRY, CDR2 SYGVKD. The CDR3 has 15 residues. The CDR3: CAIRRIFRTVEEQYF. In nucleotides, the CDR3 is TGTGCCATCAGGCGGATTTTCAGAACTGTGGAGGAGCAGTACTTC.